This TCR beta chain was found in a study of blood T cells in healthy people across ages. This clonotype was seen repeatedly, ten times or more. Together with a sample-barcoded 5' primer, a J-beta primer mix was included in a second PCR lasting about 7 to 11 cycles. MiXCR was run by TCRdb on the 5' RACE reads, yielding one entry per CDR3 protein. The sample has just under 900,000 distinct CDR3 sequences; under 30% are singletons. The material sequenced was blood. The clonotype was recovered from an elderly woman in good health.

The CDR3 region has the DNA TGTGCCAGCAGCTCACGGGGGGCAGGGGGCGAAGCTTTCTTT. It translates to CASSSRGAGGEAFF. V usage is TRBV7-9 and J usage is TRBJ1-1, with TRBD1 matching over 8 bases. Per germline, CDR1 SEHNR and CDR2 FQNEAQ (reference sequence). The CDR3 runs to 14 residues. With 4 bases clipped from V and 8 bases from J, the junction kept 9 bases outside the gene matches.